The 20 T cell receptor beta chains listed next were all sequenced from one sample in a study of cytomegalovirus exposure and HLA in healthy donors. Use of 60 Vbeta and 13 Jbeta primers characterized the PCR. TCRdb keeps only in-frame clones here, not all; method: immunoSEQ multiplex PCR. The sample lists about 180,000 clones, over 70% seen once, with about 2.7% in the top ten. The material sequenced was PBMCs. The receptors stem from a male donor in good health and CMV-seronegative.

The V gene is TRBV7-2, the J gene TRBJ2-1, with D tentatively TRBD2 (5 bases). V was pared by 6 bases and J by 7 bases, with 13 bases between. The CDR3 covers 13 residues. CDR1 is SGHTA and CDR2 is FQGNSA in the germline V gene. This CDR3 is CASRGLRRNEQFF. The CDR3 DNA sequence: TGTGCCAGCAGAGGACTGCGGAGGAATGAGCAGTTCTTC.

The CDR3 is CASSLYRDRGNQPQHF. The DNA of the CDR3 is TGTGCCAGCAGTTTATATCGGGACAGGGGGAATCAGCCCCAGCATTTT. The chain links TRBV28 to TRBJ1-5, with 11 bases lining up with TRBD1. Germline CDR1 and CDR2: MDHEN and SYDVKM. The J segment lost 4 bases and the V segment lost 1 base, leaving 3 bases of the junction unmatched. This CDR3 is built from 16 residues.

J is TRBJ2-3 and V is TRBV6-5, with D maybe TRBD1 (5 bases). CDR1 is MNHEY, CDR2 SVGAGI, per germline. Between the trimmed V and J ends, which lost 6 bases and 2 bases, there was a span of 9 bases. CDR3 length: 13 residues. CDR3 sequence reads: CASRNRNTDTQYF. The CDR3 DNA is TGTGCCAGCAGGAACAGGAACACAGATACGCAGTATTTT.

This rearrangement joins TRBV6-1 to TRBJ2-3, with 8 bases that match TRBD2. V lost 4 bases to trimming and J lost 2 bases; unmatched junction nucleotides: 17. This CDR3 spans 19 amino acids. CDR1 and CDR2 (germline): MNHNS, SASEGT. The CDR3 region has the DNA TGTGCCAGCAGTGCCAAGCGGGGGACCATCAGACCCCTCACAGATACGCAGTATTTT. Translated, it gives CASSAKRGTIRPLTDTQYF.

CDR3 sequence reads: CASSLGLAGTNEQFF. CDR3 in DNA: TGTGCCAGCAGCTTAGGGCTAGCGGGTACCAATGAGCAGTTCTTC. The rearrangement links TRBV7-3 to TRBJ2-1; 8 bases fit TRBD2. The V segment lost 2 bases and the J segment 6 bases; nucleotides outside the gene matches: 6. Germline CDR1 is SGHTA and CDR2 is FQGTGA. The CDR3 contains 15 residues.

This chain uses TRBV30 with TRBJ2-1, with D possibly matching TRBD2 (5 bases). V gave up 0 bases and J gave up 8 bases, with 8 bases separating them. The CDR3 totals 12 residues. CDR1 and CDR2 from the germline V gene are GTSNPN and SVGIG (reference sequence). CDR3 DNA sequence: TGTGCCTGGAGTGTACTAGGCTATGAGCAGTTCTTC. As protein: CAWSVLGYEQFF.

J is TRBJ1-5 and V is TRBV6-5; a possible D gene is TRBD1 (6 bases). Germline loops: CDR1 MNHEY, CDR2 SVGAGI. This CDR3 contains 15 residues. V gave up 4 bases and J gave up 6 bases, with 16 bases separating them. The CDR3 region has the DNA TGTGCCAGCAGTTTACAGGGTGACCTTGGTCAGCCCCAGCATTTT. The encoded protein is CASSLQGDLGQPQHF.

Turning to this clone: Germline is not matched at one junction end, which may reflect a read error. The chain combines TRBV6-1 with TRBJ2-7; D remains unclear. Germline lookup yields CDR1 MNHNS and CDR2 SASEGT. There are 13 residues in the CDR3. The CDR3 bases are TGTGCCGGCAGGTCAGGCCAAGCCTACGAGCAGTACTTC. Translated: CAGRSGQAYEQYF.

The chain recombines TRBV30 with TRBJ1-1; no clear D. CDR1 and CDR2 from the germline V gene are GTSNPN and SVGIG (reference sequence). CDR3 length equals 12 residues. Trimming took off 0 bases at V and 5 bases at J, with 7 bases between the two ends. The CDR3 coding sequence is TGTGCCTGGAGTGTTCGCGGGACTGAAGCTTTCTTT. Residues: CAWSVRGTEAFF.

The chain links TRBV5-6 to TRBJ2-5; 7 nucleotides align to TRBD1. The CDR3 extends over 17 amino acids. V gave up 4 bases and J gave up 4 bases; unmatched junction bases: 16. Germline-derived CDR1 and CDR2 are SGHDT and YYEEEE. CDR3 sequence: CASSLKTGMVVRETQYF. The CDR3 DNA sequence: TGTGCCAGCAGCCTCAAGACAGGGATGGTAGTGCGAGAGACCCAGTACTTC.

The chain recombines TRBV5-1 with TRBJ1-6; 9 bases align to TRBD1. The CDR3 is 15 amino acids. Trimming removed 1 base from V and 7 bases from J; junction bases left unmatched: 3. The V gene's germline CDR1 is SGHRS and CDR2 YFSETQ. Here the CDR3 reads CASSLRDRANSPLHF. As DNA, the CDR3 is TGCGCCAGCAGCTTGCGGGACAGGGCAAATTCACCCCTCCACTTT. The complete variable domain, with remaining parts taken from reference TRBV5-1 and TRBJ1-6, reads KAGVTQTPRYLIKTRGQQVTLSCSPISGHRSVSWYQQTPGQGLQFLFEYFSETQRNKGNFPGRFSGRQFSNSRSEMNVSTLELGDSALYLCASSLRDRANSPLHFGNGTRLTVT.

The V gene is TRBV7-8, the J gene TRBJ2-1; D not resolved. CDR3 length: 13 amino acids. Germline CDR1 reads SGHVS; CDR2 reads FQNEAQ. Trimming stripped 1 base from V and 5 bases from J, with 6 bases between. The CDR3 region is CASSLDRDNEQFF. The CDR3 bases are TGTGCCAGCAGCTTAGATCGGGACAATGAGCAGTTCTTC.

The chain employs TRBV7-2 and TRBJ2-7, with 12 bases lining up with TRBD2. Per germline, CDR1 SGHTA and CDR2 FQGNSA. With V trimmed by 5 bases and J by 2 bases, 1 base remained unmatched. The CDR3 spans 14 residues. The CDR3 spells CASSPSGRAYEQYF. CDR3 nucleotide sequence: TGTGCCAGCAGCCCTAGCGGGAGGGCCTACGAGCAGTACTTC.

The chain joins TRBV5-1 to TRBJ2-5; 8 positions agree with TRBD2. The J call is in doubt because the DNA end fits TRBJ2-7 better. CDR1 and CDR2 from the germline V gene are SGHRS and YFSETQ. The CDR3 consists of 16 residues. CDR3 bases: TGCGCCAGCAGCCCGGCCGGGGGACTAGGAAGGTCCGAGCAGTACTTC. Amino acid sequence: CASSPAGGLGRSEQYF.

J is TRBJ1-6 and V is TRBV6-5; a possible D gene is TRBD1 (6 bases). The CDR3 is 14 residues long. V lost 4 bases and J 7 bases, leaving 11 bases between the germline ends. CDR1 is MNHEY, CDR2 SVGAGI, per germline. The CDR3 DNA reads TGTGCCAGCAGTTCTTGGACAGTGAATTCACCCCTCCACTTT. Translated, it gives CASSSWTVNSPLHF.

This rearrangement joins TRBV11-3 to TRBJ2-1; 9 positions match TRBD2. J was trimmed by 4 bases and V by 5 bases; bases with no gene match: 6. Germline V CDR1 and CDR2: SGHNT, YENEEA. This CDR3 is built from 15 residues. For the CDR3, the DNA is TGTGCCAGCAGCAGCCAGAGCGGGGGGTACAATGAGCAGTTCTTC. Protein product: CASSSQSGGYNEQFF.

V is TRBV28 and J is TRBJ2-7; 8 bases fit TRBD1. V shed 7 bases and J 3 bases; nucleotides not matched to a gene: 14. This CDR3 comprises 16 residues. Germline CDR1 and CDR2: MDHEN and SYDVKM. As DNA, the CDR3 is TGTGCCAGCACCTCGTCGGAGGGGACAGGCAACTACGAGCAGTACTTC. Protein product: CASTSSEGTGNYEQYF.

This chain links TRBV6-1 with TRBJ2-1, with 10 bases identical to TRBD2. Germline CDR1 and CDR2: MNHNS and SASEGT. J lost 7 bases, V lost 9 bases, and 12 bases had no gene match. The CDR3 runs 15 residues. The CDR3 sequence: CASSRAGGLMNEQFF. DNA for the CDR3: TGTGCCAGTTCAAGAGCGGGGGGGCTGATGAATGAGCAGTTCTTC.

The chain joins TRBV6-6 to TRBJ1-3; TRBD1 matches at 9 bases. V shed 7 bases and J 4 bases; nucleotides not matched to a gene: 11. CDR3 size: 16 residues. CDR1 is MNHNY, CDR2 SVGAGI, per germline (reference sequence). The CDR3, as DNA: TGTGCCAGCACCGGGACAGGGCAACTAGGGGGAAACACCATATATTTT. Protein: CASTGTGQLGGNTIYF.

The chain employs TRBV9 and TRBJ1-3; D ambiguous. The CDR3 loop spans 16 amino acids. V was clipped by 0 bases and J by 0 bases, with 10 bases between them. Germline V gene lookup returns CDR1 SGDLS and CDR2 YYNGEE. CDR3 amino acids: CASSVDPGSSGNTIYF. In DNA, the CDR3 is TGTGCCAGCAGCGTAGATCCAGGCTCCTCTGGAAACACCATATATTTT. The full variable domain, with the rest looked up from reference TRBV9 and TRBJ1-3, is DSGVTQTPKHLITATGQRVTLRCSPRSGDLSVYWYQQSLDQGLQFLIQYYNGEERAKGNILERFSAQQFPDLHSELNLSSLELGDSALYFCASSVDPGSSGNTIYFGEGSWLTVV.